This T cell receptor (beta chain) was found in a study of identical twins. In every case, the donor was a healthy Caucasian. Study results and caveats: Zero-insertion analyses might be partly confounded by invariant T cells like MAIT and iNKT. When twins shared out-of-frame alpha sequences, those sequences had excess low generation probability.

The germline V and J ends were trimmed by 2 bases and 2 bases, with 11 bases remaining between them. The CDR3 is 14 residues long. CDR1 is SQVTM, CDR2 ANQGSEA, per germline. A universal primer binding site was introduced by template switching. The final cDNA contained unique molecular identifiers. TCRdb independently ran MiXCR on the 5' RACE reads; one entry per CDR3 protein. The data hold nearly 650,000 distinct CDR3 sequences, with less than 9% observed a single time. The table lists this clonotype with many counts. Its antigen is not known. The sample was also reused in another study, on yellow fever vaccine responses in identical twins.

The specimen was PBMCs. The chain has TRBV29-1 and TRBJ2-3; D is unresolved. This TCR came from a woman aged 18-29 years in good health. This CDR3 reads CSVEWAQLTDTQYF. The CDR3, as DNA: TGCAGCGTTGAATGGGCACAACTCACAGATACGCAGTATTTT.